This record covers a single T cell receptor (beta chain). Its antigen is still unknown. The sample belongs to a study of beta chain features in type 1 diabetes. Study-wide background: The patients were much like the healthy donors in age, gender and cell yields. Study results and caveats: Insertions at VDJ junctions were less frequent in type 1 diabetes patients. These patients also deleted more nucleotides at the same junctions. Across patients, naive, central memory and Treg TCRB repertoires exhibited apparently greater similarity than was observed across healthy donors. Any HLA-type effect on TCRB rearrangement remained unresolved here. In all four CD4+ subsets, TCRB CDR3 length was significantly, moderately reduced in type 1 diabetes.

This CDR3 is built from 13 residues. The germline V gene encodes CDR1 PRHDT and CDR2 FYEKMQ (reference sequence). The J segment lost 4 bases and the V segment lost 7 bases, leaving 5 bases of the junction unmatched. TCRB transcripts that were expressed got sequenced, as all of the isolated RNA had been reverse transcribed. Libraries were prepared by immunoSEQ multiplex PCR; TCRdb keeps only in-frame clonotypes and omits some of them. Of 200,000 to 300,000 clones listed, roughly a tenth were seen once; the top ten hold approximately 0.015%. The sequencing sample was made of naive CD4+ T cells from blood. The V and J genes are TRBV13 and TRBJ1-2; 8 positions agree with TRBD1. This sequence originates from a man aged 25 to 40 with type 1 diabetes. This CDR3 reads CASTVQGGYGYTF. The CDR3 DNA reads TGTGCCAGCACTGTACAGGGGGGCTATGGCTACACCTTC.